The rows below give T cell receptor beta chains drawn from one sample of a study of blood T cell repertoires in COVID-19. The protocol was immunoSEQ multiplex PCR, while the TCRdb copy is restricted to in-frame clones and leaves out a portion. The data contain about 400,000 clones, roughly 87% of them singletons. Sequenced input: PBMCs or T cells enriched from blood (not recorded which). Receptor source: a woman between 40 and 55 years old with acute COVID-19. Each CDR3 is given with its conserved first and last residue. The D gene is left open where the match is weak. Rows give clone size only sometimes, using once, few, many, or a class for an expanded clone.

j_call: TRBJ2-3
d_call: TRBD2
v_call: TRBV5-4
clone_size: -
cdr3_aa: CASSSVAGWGTDTQYF
cdr3_nt: TGTGCCAGCAGCTCCGTAGCGGGGTGGGGCACAGATACGCAGTATTTT

j_call: TRBJ2-1
d_call: TRBD2
v_call: TRBV7-6
clone_size: -
cdr3_aa: CASSFLLAAPYNEQFF
cdr3_nt: TGTGCCAGCAGCTTCCTACTAGCGGCGCCCTACAATGAGCAGTTCTTC

j_call: TRBJ1-1
d_call: -
v_call: TRBV29-1
clone_size: -
cdr3_aa: CSVDTGSTTEAFF
cdr3_nt: TGCAGCGTTGATACAGGATCGACCACTGAAGCTTTCTTT

j_call: TRBJ1-5
d_call: TRBD1
v_call: TRBV7-8
clone_size: -
cdr3_aa: CASSLGYRQGPGNQPQHF
cdr3_nt: TGTGCCAGCAGCTTAGGATATCGACAGGGTCCGGGCAATCAGCCCCAGCATTTT

j_call: TRBJ1-1
d_call: TRBD1
v_call: TRBV7-2
clone_size: -
cdr3_aa: CASSYWGQMTLNTEAFF
cdr3_nt: TGTGCCAGCAGCTATTGGGGACAGATGACCTTGAACACTGAAGCTTTCTTT

j_call: TRBJ2-3
d_call: -
v_call: TRBV5-6
clone_size: once
cdr3_aa: CASSLNRVEQYF
cdr3_nt: TGTGCCAGCAGCTTGAACAGGGTGGAACAGTATTTT

j_call: TRBJ2-2
d_call: TRBD1
v_call: TRBV14
clone_size: -
cdr3_aa: CASSQDYPGQAGELFF
cdr3_nt: TGTGCCAGCAGCCAAGATTACCCGGGACAGGCCGGGGAGCTGTTTTTT

j_call: TRBJ1-4
d_call: TRBD1
v_call: TRBV6-5
clone_size: -
cdr3_aa: CASSRTGDREKLFF
cdr3_nt: TGTGCCAGCAGCCGGACAGGGGATCGAGAAAAACTGTTTTTT

j_call: TRBJ1-2
d_call: -
v_call: TRBV19
clone_size: -
cdr3_aa: CASSIDRRGGIYGYTF
cdr3_nt: TGTGCCAGTAGTATAGATCGGAGGGGCGGTATCTATGGCTACACCTTC

j_call: TRBJ2-7
d_call: TRBD2
v_call: TRBV7-9
clone_size: -
cdr3_aa: CASSLVSGGPSSYEQYF
cdr3_nt: TGTGCCAGCAGCTTAGTTAGCGGGGGGCCAAGCTCCTACGAGCAGTACTTC

j_call: TRBJ1-2
d_call: -
v_call: TRBV5-1
clone_size: few
cdr3_aa: CASSLVLGGGAYGYTF
cdr3_nt: TGCGCCAGCAGCTTGGTATTAGGCGGGGGGGCCTATGGCTACACCTTC

j_call: TRBJ2-1
d_call: -
v_call: TRBV4-1
clone_size: -
cdr3_aa: CASSQDPNYNEQFF
cdr3_nt: TGCGCCAGCAGCCAAGATCCTAACTACAATGAGCAGTTCTTC

j_call: TRBJ2-7
d_call: -
v_call: TRBV12-3/TRBV12-4
clone_size: -
cdr3_aa: CASSLNNRNEQYF
cdr3_nt: TGTGCCAGCAGTTTAAACAACAGGAACGAGCAGTACTTC

j_call: TRBJ2-5
d_call: -
v_call: TRBV5-6
clone_size: -
cdr3_aa: CASSLLSIQETQYF
cdr3_nt: TGTGCCAGCAGCTTGCTTAGTATCCAAGAGACCCAGTACTTC

j_call: TRBJ1-5
d_call: TRBD1
v_call: TRBV15
clone_size: -
cdr3_aa: CATSPVGQPRIYSNQPQHF
cdr3_nt: TGTGCCACCAGCCCCGTGGGACAGCCAAGAATTTATAGCAATCAGCCCCAGCATTTT

j_call: TRBJ1-5
d_call: -
v_call: TRBV12-3/TRBV12-4
clone_size: -
cdr3_aa: CASSLTDNQPQHF
cdr3_nt: TGTGCCAGCAGTTTGACAGATAATCAGCCCCAGCATTTT

j_call: TRBJ2-7
d_call: -
v_call: TRBV27
clone_size: -
cdr3_aa: CASSPLTGTFYEQYF
cdr3_nt: TGTGCCAGCAGTCCCCTGACGGGGACATTCTACGAGCAGTACTTC

j_call: TRBJ1-5
d_call: -
v_call: TRBV2
clone_size: -
cdr3_aa: CASSGTGNQPQHF
cdr3_nt: TGTGCCAGCAGTGGGACTGGGAATCAGCCCCAGCATTTT

j_call: TRBJ1-6
d_call: -
v_call: TRBV12-3/TRBV12-4
clone_size: -
cdr3_aa: CASSNTGFSPLHF
cdr3_nt: TGTGCCAGCAGTAACACAGGGTTTTCACCCCTCCACTTT

j_call: TRBJ2-1
d_call: TRBD2
v_call: TRBV14
clone_size: -
cdr3_aa: CASSQYSGGNEQFF
cdr3_nt: TGTGCCAGCAGCCAATATAGCGGGGGCAATGAGCAGTTCTTC

j_call: TRBJ2-3
d_call: -
v_call: TRBV7-9
clone_size: -
cdr3_aa: CASSLLAGTDTQYF
cdr3_nt: TGTGCCAGCAGCTTACTGGCAGGCACAGATACGCAGTATTTT

j_call: TRBJ1-2
d_call: TRBD1
v_call: TRBV6-1
clone_size: -
cdr3_aa: CASSGSLGTGGANYGYTF
cdr3_nt: TGTGCCAGCAGTGGTTCTTTGGGGACAGGGGGAGCTAACTATGGCTACACCTTC

j_call: TRBJ2-7
d_call: -
v_call: TRBV5-1
clone_size: -
cdr3_aa: CASSLDFTYEQYF
cdr3_nt: TGCGCCAGCAGCTTGGACTTCACTTACGAGCAGTACTTC

j_call: TRBJ2-2
d_call: TRBD2
v_call: TRBV5-1
clone_size: -
cdr3_aa: CASSLSGGKTGELFF
cdr3_nt: TGCGCCAGCAGCTTAAGCGGGGGGAAAACCGGGGAGCTGTTTTTT

j_call: TRBJ2-1
d_call: TRBD2
v_call: TRBV5-1
clone_size: -
cdr3_aa: CASSPLAGLDEQFF
cdr3_nt: TGCGCCAGCAGCCCGTTAGCGGGATTGGATGAGCAGTTCTTC

j_call: TRBJ2-7
d_call: -
v_call: TRBV7-2
clone_size: -
cdr3_aa: CASSPTGWPEQYF
cdr3_nt: TGTGCCAGCAGCCCCACAGGGTGGCCCGAGCAGTACTTC

j_call: TRBJ1-1
d_call: -
v_call: TRBV28
clone_size: -
cdr3_aa: CASSPQLNTEAFF
cdr3_nt: TGTGCCAGCAGTCCCCAGTTGAACACTGAAGCTTTCTTT

j_call: TRBJ2-3
d_call: TRBD1
v_call: TRBV5-1
clone_size: few
cdr3_aa: CASSSGQGADTQYF
cdr3_nt: TGCGCCAGCAGCTCGGGACAGGGGGCAGATACGCAGTATTTT

j_call: TRBJ1-2
d_call: TRBD1
v_call: TRBV5-4
clone_size: -
cdr3_aa: CASSLGTGIRYTF
cdr3_nt: TGTGCCAGCAGCTTGGGGACAGGAATTCGCTACACCTTC

j_call: TRBJ2-5
d_call: -
v_call: TRBV21-1
clone_size: -
cdr3_aa: CASSKIAPQWPGETQYF
cdr3_nt: TGTGCCAGCAGCAAAATAGCTCCGCAGTGGCCGGGTGAGACCCAGTACTTC

j_call: TRBJ2-1
d_call: TRBD2
v_call: TRBV4-1
clone_size: -
cdr3_aa: CASSQGVLAGGPPVYNEQFF
cdr3_nt: TGCGCCAGCAGCCAAGGCGTGCTAGCGGGGGGGCCCCCGGTTTACAATGAGCAGTTCTTC

j_call: TRBJ2-5
d_call: TRBD1
v_call: TRBV5-1
clone_size: -
cdr3_aa: CASSLQGSTETQYF
cdr3_nt: TGCGCCAGCAGCTTACAGGGGTCCACGGAGACCCAGTACTTC

j_call: TRBJ2-2
d_call: -
v_call: TRBV6-5
clone_size: -
cdr3_aa: CASSFGDTGELFF
cdr3_nt: TGTGCCAGCAGTTTCGGGGACACCGGGGAGCTGTTTTTT

j_call: TRBJ1-5
d_call: -
v_call: TRBV28
clone_size: -
cdr3_aa: CASRHSSQGSNQPQHF
cdr3_nt: TGTGCCAGCAGACACAGCTCTCAGGGAAGCAATCAGCCCCAGCATTTT

j_call: TRBJ2-1
d_call: -
v_call: TRBV13
clone_size: -
cdr3_aa: CASSLSLGGEQFF
cdr3_nt: TGTGCCAGCAGCTTATCGCTGGGGGGTGAGCAGTTCTTC

j_call: TRBJ1-6
d_call: -
v_call: TRBV3-1/TRBV3-2
clone_size: -
cdr3_aa: CASSLGRASNSPLHF
cdr3_nt: TGTGCCAGCAGCCTAGGCAGGGCCAGTAATTCACCCCTCCACTTT

j_call: TRBJ2-7
d_call: TRBD2
v_call: TRBV5-1
clone_size: once
cdr3_aa: CASSPPGGGPYEQYF
cdr3_nt: TGCGCCAGCAGCCCCCCTGGCGGGGGGCCCTACGAGCAGTACTTC

j_call: TRBJ2-5
d_call: TRBD1
v_call: TRBV5-1
clone_size: -
cdr3_aa: CASRPDRAQETQYF
cdr3_nt: TGCGCCAGCAGACCTGACAGGGCCCAAGAGACCCAGTACTTC

j_call: TRBJ1-2
d_call: TRBD1
v_call: TRBV7-2
clone_size: -
cdr3_aa: CASSPQGGHHYGYTF
cdr3_nt: TGTGCCAGCAGCCCCCAGGGGGGCCATCACTATGGCTACACCTTC

j_call: TRBJ2-3
d_call: TRBD2
v_call: TRBV5-4
clone_size: -
cdr3_aa: CASSPGGDTQYF
cdr3_nt: TGTGCCAGCAGCCCGGGAGGGGATACGCAGTATTTT

j_call: TRBJ2-7
d_call: TRBD2
v_call: TRBV5-4
clone_size: -
cdr3_aa: CASSSFQRGLPYEQYF
cdr3_nt: TGTGCCAGCAGCTCCTTCCAGCGGGGCCTCCCCTACGAGCAGTACTTC

j_call: TRBJ1-2
d_call: -
v_call: TRBV29-1
clone_size: -
cdr3_aa: CSASQARSYTF
cdr3_nt: TGCAGCGCCTCACAGGCAAGAAGCTACACCTTC

j_call: TRBJ1-2
d_call: TRBD1
v_call: TRBV6-5
clone_size: -
cdr3_aa: CASVDPGGFGGYTF
cdr3_nt: TGTGCCAGCGTGGACCCAGGGGGTTTCGGTGGCTACACCTTC

j_call: TRBJ1-4
d_call: TRBD1
v_call: TRBV27
clone_size: -
cdr3_aa: CASKRGQGTEKLFF
cdr3_nt: TGTGCCAGCAAAAGGGGGCAGGGTACGGAAAAACTGTTTTTT

j_call: TRBJ1-2
d_call: -
v_call: TRBV3-1/TRBV3-2
clone_size: -
cdr3_aa: CASSRREGDYGYTF
cdr3_nt: TGTGCCAGCAGCCGCAGGGAAGGAGACTATGGCTACACCTTC

j_call: TRBJ2-3
d_call: -
v_call: TRBV4-2
clone_size: -
cdr3_aa: CASSHPLRLDNTDTQYF
cdr3_nt: TGTGCCAGCAGCCATCCCCTTCGACTAGATAACACAGATACGCAGTATTTT

j_call: TRBJ2-2
d_call: -
v_call: TRBV30
clone_size: -
cdr3_aa: CAWSSYKGVTSEVPTGELFF
cdr3_nt: TGTGCCTGGAGTTCGTATAAGGGAGTTACGTCCGAAGTGCCCACCGGGGAGCTGTTTTTT

j_call: TRBJ1-6
d_call: -
v_call: TRBV5-1
clone_size: once
cdr3_aa: CASSPLPEPNSPLHF
cdr3_nt: TGCGCCAGCAGCCCCCTTCCCGAGCCTAATTCACCCCTCCACTTT

j_call: TRBJ2-1
d_call: TRBD1
v_call: TRBV24-1
clone_size: -
cdr3_aa: CATSDRTGATNEQFF
cdr3_nt: TGTGCCACCAGTGATCGGACAGGGGCTACCAATGAGCAGTTCTTC

j_call: TRBJ2-7
d_call: TRBD1
v_call: TRBV11-2
clone_size: -
cdr3_aa: CASSLGTGGDHEQYF
cdr3_nt: TGTGCCAGCAGCTTAGGGACAGGGGGAGACCACGAGCAGTACTTC

j_call: TRBJ1-1
d_call: -
v_call: TRBV19
clone_size: -
cdr3_aa: CASSIDWGPTEAFF
cdr3_nt: TGTGCCAGTAGTATTGATTGGGGGCCCACTGAAGCTTTCTTT

j_call: TRBJ1-1
d_call: -
v_call: TRBV4-1
clone_size: -
cdr3_aa: CASSQDPRGNTEAFF
cdr3_nt: TGCGCCAGCAGCCAAGATCCGCGGGGGAACACTGAAGCTTTCTTT

j_call: TRBJ1-6
d_call: TRBD1
v_call: TRBV30
clone_size: -
cdr3_aa: CAWSVQGGSPLHF
cdr3_nt: TGTGCCTGGAGTGTTCAGGGGGGTTCACCCCTCCACTTT

j_call: TRBJ2-3
d_call: -
v_call: TRBV25-1
clone_size: few
cdr3_aa: CASGGRGLTDTQYF
cdr3_nt: TGTGCCAGCGGGGGGCGGGGGCTCACAGATACGCAGTATTTT

j_call: TRBJ1-5
d_call: -
v_call: TRBV2
clone_size: -
cdr3_aa: CASSPNRGNQPQHF
cdr3_nt: TGTGCCAGCAGCCCCAACAGGGGCAATCAGCCCCAGCATTTT

j_call: TRBJ2-3
d_call: TRBD1
v_call: TRBV5-1
clone_size: -
cdr3_aa: CASSHSGTGGGNTQYF
cdr3_nt: TGCGCCAGCAGCCACTCCGGGACAGGGGGCGGTAATACGCAGTATTTT

j_call: TRBJ2-2
d_call: -
v_call: TRBV27
clone_size: -
cdr3_aa: CASSWRAVGAGELFF
cdr3_nt: TGTGCCAGCTCCTGGAGGGCAGTTGGCGCCGGGGAGCTGTTTTTT

j_call: TRBJ2-5
d_call: TRBD2
v_call: TRBV19
clone_size: -
cdr3_aa: CASSITGGGAEETQYF
cdr3_nt: TGTGCCAGTAGTATCACTGGCGGGGGGGCCGAAGAGACCCAGTACTTC

j_call: TRBJ2-1
d_call: TRBD2
v_call: TRBV3-1/TRBV3-2
clone_size: -
cdr3_aa: CASSQFGGGGEQFF
cdr3_nt: TGTGCCAGCAGCCAATTCGGGGGGGGTGGTGAGCAGTTCTTC